These 30 T cell receptor beta chains originate from one sample sequenced in a study of metastatic and nonmetastatic thyroid tumors. TCRdb re-called clones via MiXCR from the PCR reads. The data contain approximately 31,000 clones, 18% of them singletons. Thyroid surgery took place with no prior treatment in any patient. The source material was blood. The origin of the receptors is a female donor with papillary thyroid cancer or a benign thyroid nodule (not recorded which). Some clones in this sample may be carry-over from other donors' samples.

The rearrangement uses TRBV28 and TRBJ1-1; D call uncertain. With 4 bases removed from V and 5 bases from J, the gap between germline ends came to 23 bases. The CDR3 has 17 amino acids. The germline V gene has CDR1 MDHEN and CDR2 SYDVKM. CDR3 sequence: CASSSRLPKRWVTEAFF. CDR3 nucleotides: TGTGCCAGCAGTTCCCGCCTCCCGAAGAGGTGGGTGACTGAAGCTTTCTTT.

This clone occurred many times. V usage is TRBV12-3 or TRBV12-4 and J usage is TRBJ2-1; maybe TRBD1 (5 bases). This CDR3 region has 15 residues. Trimming pared 5 bases from V and 6 bases from J, leaving 17 bases between. The CDR3 loop reads CASSDGGGAGNEQFF. In nucleotides, the CDR3 is TGTGCCAGCAGTGACGGCGGTGGGGCTGGCAATGAGCAGTTCTTC.

The rearrangement links TRBV6-5 to TRBJ1-5; possibly TRBD1 for D (5 bases). V lost 3 bases and J lost 2, with 17 bases in between. There are 17 residues in the CDR3. Per germline, CDR1 MNHEY and CDR2 SVGAGI. The CDR3 is CASSYGGVVVGNQPQHF. As DNA, the CDR3 is TGTGCCAGCAGTTATGGGGGGGTGGTTGTGGGCAATCAGCCCCAGCATTTT.

This clone has a count of ten or more. V usage is TRBV9 and J usage is TRBJ1-5; D not resolved. Germline CDR1 is SGDLS and CDR2 is YYNGEE. The V gene lost 0 bases and the J gene lost 5 bases, with 3 bases spanning the gap. The CDR3 has 12 amino acids. The CDR3 bases are TGTGCCAGCAGCGTAGGACATCAGCCCCAGCATTTT. Protein: CASSVGHQPQHF. The entire variable domain, with the rest obtained from reference TRBV9 and TRBJ1-5, is as follows: DSGVTQTPKHLITATGQRVTLRCSPRSGDLSVYWYQQSLDQGLQFLIQYYNGEERAKGNILERFSAQQFPDLHSELNLSSLELGDSALYFCASSVGHQPQHFGDGTRLSIL.

There are many counts of this clone. J is TRBJ2-5 and V is TRBV20-1; TRBD2 is a possible D gene (5 bases). The germline V gene has CDR1 DFQATT and CDR2 SNEGSKA (reference sequence). Trimming stripped 4 bases from V and 2 bases from J, with 17 bases between. This CDR3 is built from 15 residues. CDR3 amino acids: CSATPGTSSQETQYF. The CDR3 DNA is TGCAGTGCTACGCCGGGAACGTCTTCACAAGAGACCCAGTACTTC.

This clone was counted ten times or more. The genes are TRBV15 and TRBJ1-1; D remains ambiguous. Germline V gene lookup returns CDR1 LNHNV and CDR2 YYDKDF (reference sequence). The CDR3 runs to 14 residues. Trimming shortened V by 5 bases and J by 8 bases, and 18 bases separated the two germline ends. The CDR3 region has the DNA TGTGCCACCAGCCGAAATCAGGAGGGTACCGAAGCTTTCTTT. The encoded protein is CATSRNQEGTEAFF.

The sample holds many counts of this clone. The chain couples TRBV3-1 to TRBJ2-7, with no clear D. The CDR3 runs to 12 residues. Germline V gene data show CDR1 as LGHDT and CDR2 as YNNKEL (reference sequence). The V and J ends lost 1 base and 8 bases respectively, with 9 bases between them. The CDR3 sequence is CASSQVDGQQYF. Written as DNA, the CDR3 is TGTGCCAGCAGCCAAGTAGACGGTCAGCAGTACTTC.

This clone is judged medium-sized. The chain recombines TRBV6-1 with TRBJ1-5; D may be TRBD1 (6 bases). Trimming took 7 bases from V and 0 from J, leaving 10 bases between them. The CDR3 sequence is 14 residues long. Germline loops: CDR1 MNHNS, CDR2 SASEGT. The CDR3: CASNTGSSNQPQHF. The CDR3 nucleotides read TGTGCCAGCAATACAGGGAGTAGCAATCAGCCCCAGCATTTT.

As to this clone: At one end, the junction sequence differs from germline, possibly due to a read error. CDR3 coding DNA: TGTGCCACCAGCGAGCCATCGGTTGGGACCAACGTCCTGACTTTC. Protein: CATSEPSVGTNVLTF. This sequence joins TRBV15 and TRBJ2-6; no firm D call. CDR1 and CDR2 (germline): LNHNV, YYDKDF (reference sequence). This CDR3 has 15 amino acids. The variable domain in full, completed from reference TRBV15 and TRBJ2-6, reads DAMVIQNPRYQVTQFGKPVTLSCSQTLNHNVMYWYQQKSSQAPKLLFHYYDKDFNNEADTPDNFQSRRPNTSFCFLDIRSPGLGDTAMYLCATSEPSVGTNVLTFGAGSRLTVL.

This clone was recorded many times. The chain combines TRBV27 with TRBJ2-2; D call uncertain. The CDR3 loop spans 15 amino acids. V lost 4 bases, J lost 1 base, and 10 bases lay in between. Germline CDR1 and CDR2: MNHEY and SMNVEV (reference sequence). CDR3 protein: CASSSHLGNTGELFF. CDR3 nucleotide sequence: TGTGCCAGCAGTTCCCATTTAGGGAACACCGGGGAGCTGTTTTTT.

The sample holds a few counts of this clone. The chain combines TRBV12-3 or TRBV12-4 with TRBJ2-1; 7 nucleotides agree with TRBD1. The V gene end was trimmed by 3 bases and the J gene end by 3 bases; junction bases not matched to a gene: 5. CDR3 length: 15 residues. CDR3 sequence (DNA): TGTGCCAGCAGTTTGGACAGGTTCCTCTACAATGAGCAGTTCTTC. Its protein is CASSLDRFLYNEQFF.

This clone occurred many times. The J gene is TRBJ1-4, the V gene TRBV20-1; no clear D. V was cut by 1 base and J by 0 bases, with 15 bases left in between. Germline values: CDR1 DFQATT, CDR2 SNEGSKA (reference sequence). The CDR3 covers 17 residues. CDR3 nucleotides: TGCAGTGCTAGAGTACAGCAGATATACCCAACTAATGAAAAACTGTTTTTT. Protein: CSARVQQIYPTNEKLFF.

The chain has TRBV6-1 and TRBJ1-6; D not resolved. V shed 6 bases and J shed 3 bases, with 9 bases lying between them. The CDR3 spans 14 residues. Germline loops: CDR1 MNHNS, CDR2 SASEGT. Here the CDR3 DNA reads TGTGCCAGCAGACGGACCGTCTATAATTCACCCCTCCACTTT. Residues: CASRRTVYNSPLHF.

This clone has ten or more counts. The J gene is TRBJ1-1, the V gene TRBV6-1, with 8 bases matching TRBD1. This CDR3 comprises 14 residues. CDR1 is MNHNS and CDR2 is SASEGT in the germline V gene. After removal of 5 bases from V and 0 bases from J, the junction contained 2 bases not matched to a gene. The CDR3 bases are TGTGCCAGCAGTCCGACAGGGGTGAACACTGAAGCTTTCTTT. Encoded protein: CASSPTGVNTEAFF.

By proportion, this clone is medium-sized. The chain joins TRBV6-1 to TRBJ1-2; no firm D call. V lost 5 bases to trimming and J lost 1 base, with 17 bases between them. The CDR3 runs to 16 residues. Germline-derived CDR1 and CDR2 are MNHNS and SASEGT. CDR3 sequence reads: CASSPSSGSHNYGYTF. The DNA for the CDR3 is TGTGCCAGCAGTCCTTCTAGTGGTAGTCATAACTATGGCTACACCTTC.

J is TRBJ2-7 and V is TRBV28; 9 nucleotides agree with TRBD2. The CDR3 loop spans 12 amino acids. Germline CDR1 and CDR2: MDHEN and SYDVKM. The V and J ends lost 7 bases and 6 bases, in that order; junction bases with no gene match: 4. The CDR3 DNA reads as TGTGCCAGCAATGGACTAGCGAGCGAGCAGTACTTC. Protein product: CASNGLASEQYF.

This clone has a count of ten or more. Other nucleotide sequences from this sample produce the same CDR3. The chain recombines TRBV6-4 with TRBJ2-1; D is possibly TRBD2 (6 bases). Deletions cut 3 bases from V and 7 bases from J, with 16 bases between. CDR1 MRHNA and CDR2 SNTAGT come from the germline V gene. The CDR3 loop spans 15 amino acids. CDR3 residues: CASSEVGDSTNEQFF. CDR3 DNA sequence: TGTGCCAGCAGTGAGGTGGGGGACTCGACAAATGAGCAGTTCTTC.

In its sample, this clone ranks as medium-sized. This rearrangement joins TRBV6-1 to TRBJ1-2; D uncertain. This CDR3 has 13 residues. Looked up from germline, CDR1 is MNHNS and CDR2 is SASEGT. Trimming pared 2 bases from V and 7 bases from J, leaving 11 bases between. DNA for the CDR3: TGTGCCAGCAGTGAACGGCAGGACGGTGGCTACACCTTC. Amino acids: CASSERQDGGYTF.

This clone was detected many times. Different DNA sequences within this sample yield the same CDR3. The genes are TRBV27 and TRBJ1-4, with D uncertain. Trimming shortened V by 6 bases and J by 7 bases, and 15 bases separated the two germline ends. The CDR3 contains 14 residues. The V gene's germline CDR1 is MNHEY and CDR2 SMNVEV (reference sequence). CDR3 in amino acids: CASRAEAMGEKLFF. The CDR3 DNA follows: TGTGCCAGCAGGGCCGAAGCCATGGGTGAAAAACTGTTTTTT.

This clone was recorded many times. This chain joins TRBV5-6 and TRBJ1-1, with 8 positions matching TRBD1. Germline assignment: CDR1 SGHDT and CDR2 YYEEEE. The V and J ends lost 1 base and 1 base, in that order; junction bases with no gene match: 6. The CDR3 is made up of 16 amino acids. The CDR3 loop reads CASSLSRQGRNTEAFF. The CDR3 DNA follows: TGTGCCAGCAGCTTGTCTCGACAGGGGAGGAACACTGAAGCTTTCTTT.

This rearrangement joins TRBV28 to TRBJ2-7; D is unclear. The V gene lost 7 bases and the J gene lost 0 bases, with 16 bases spanning the gap. This CDR3 contains 15 residues. Germline V gene sequence: CDR1 MDHEN, CDR2 SYDVKM. This CDR3 reads CASIPWSVSSYEQYF. The CDR3 DNA reads TGTGCCAGCATCCCCTGGAGCGTTAGCTCCTACGAGCAGTACTTC.

This clone rates as medium-sized. V gene TRBV12-3 or TRBV12-4 combines with J gene TRBJ2-7, with 10 bases fitting TRBD2. The CDR3 spans 15 residues. V was pared by 5 bases and J by 0 bases, with 4 bases of the junction left unmatched. Here the CDR3 reads CASSPGLADSYEQYF. The CDR3 nucleotides are TGTGCCAGCAGTCCCGGACTAGCGGACTCCTACGAGCAGTACTTC.

By share, this clone counts as medium-sized. Within the sample, other DNA sequences also encode this same CDR3. The chain is built from TRBV25-1 and TRBJ2-2, with D possibly being TRBD1 (5 bases). Germline loops: CDR1 MGHDK, CDR2 SYGVNS. The CDR3 runs to 14 residues. Trimming cost V 4 bases and J 4 bases, with 10 bases left between them. CDR3 loop: CASSAGQFTGELFF. Here the CDR3 DNA reads TGTGCCAGCAGTGCAGGACAATTCACCGGGGAGCTGTTTTTT. Together with reference TRBV25-1 and TRBJ2-2, the CDR3 gives the full variable domain: EADIYQTPRYLVIGTGKKITLECSQTMGHDKMYWYQQDPGMELHLIHYSYGVNSTEKGDLSSESTVSRIRTEHFPLTLESARPSHTSQYLCASSAGQFTGELFFGEGSRLTVL.

The sample holds a few counts of this clone. A clone one base away is much larger, so this may be a read error. The chain is built from TRBV9 and TRBJ1-2, with D tentatively TRBD1 (5 bases). Trimming took off 0 bases at V and 6 bases at J, with 15 bases between the two ends. In germline, CDR1 is SGDLS, CDR2 YYNGEE. CDR3 length: 15 amino acids. This CDR3 is CASSVGQGDWHGYTF. The DNA for the CDR3 is TGTGCCAGCAGCGTAGGTCAGGGAGATTGGCATGGCTACACCTTC.

This clone occurred many times. The chain couples TRBV2 to TRBJ2-3; no reliable D call. The CDR3 loop spans 13 amino acids. V lost 5 bases to trimming and J lost 4 bases, with 10 bases between them. Germline V lookup: CDR1 SNHLY, CDR2 FYNNEI. CDR3 sequence (DNA): TGTGCCAGCAGTTTATCCCTGGCAGATACGCAGTATTTT. Translating gives CASSLSLADTQYF.

Points on this clone: Since a much larger clone is just one base distant, this may be a read error. A read error is likely, as this CDR3 ends without the conserved phenylalanine or tryptophan. The chain combines TRBV10-1 with TRBJ2-1; 7 positions match TRBD1. V gave up 6 bases and J gave up 8 bases; unmatched junction bases: 13. The CDR3 spans 15 residues. The V gene's germline CDR1 is WNHNN and CDR2 SYGVQD (reference sequence). The CDR3 DNA sequence: TGCGCCAGCAGCCTCTCGGGACAGCTAGACGATGAGCAGTTCTTA. It is translated as CASSLSGQLDDEQFL.

In its sample, this clone ranks as medium-sized. The chain joins TRBV28 to TRBJ2-7, with no clear D. Trimming took off 4 bases at V and 4 bases at J, with 5 bases between the two ends. This CDR3 comprises 11 residues. CDR1 is MDHEN, CDR2 SYDVKM, per germline. The CDR3 sequence: CASSSAYEQYF. For the CDR3, the DNA is TGTGCCAGCAGTTCAGCATACGAGCAGTACTTC.

Of note for this clone: Since the CDR3 does not end with the conserved phenylalanine or tryptophan, this likely comes from a read error. The rearrangement joins TRBV27 to TRBJ1-1, with TRBD1 as a possible D gene (6 bases). V lost 7 bases, J lost 0 bases, and 18 bases lay in between. Germline V gene sequence: CDR1 MNHEY, CDR2 SMNVEV (reference sequence). The CDR3 contains 16 residues. CDR3 nucleotide sequence: TGTGCCAGCATCTCCGGGGGGCGCCCCATGAACACTGAAGCTTTCTCT. Protein sequence: CASISGGRPMNTEAFS.

This clone has a handful of counts. The chain joins TRBV6-2 or TRBV6-3 to TRBJ1-2; D remains ambiguous. The CDR3 sequence is 12 residues long. Germline V gene lookup returns CDR1 MNHEY and CDR2 SVGEGT. The V gene lost 6 bases and the J gene lost 11 bases, with 16 bases spanning the gap. As DNA, the CDR3 is TGTGCCAGCAGGCGCCCTCTTGAATTATACACCTTC. It encodes CASRRPLELYTF.

V usage is TRBV7-6 and J usage is TRBJ1-4, with D possibly TRBD1 on 5 matching bases. The CDR3 is 14 residues long. The germline gives CDR1 SGHVS, CDR2 FNYEAQ. V was pared by 3 bases and J by 8 bases, with 13 bases between. The CDR3 nucleotides are TGTGCCAGCAGCTTCCGGGGGAACAGAGAAAAACTGTTTTTT. This codes for CASSFRGNREKLFF.